This T cell receptor beta chain derives from a study of identical twins' blood T cells. Study-level findings and limits: Shared CDR3 clonotype counts between two donors mainly tracked the product of their cloneset sizes, twins included. Top TCRbeta clonotypes were shared more with twin than unrelated donors.

The CDR3 is 12 amino acids. Germline V gene lookup returns CDR1 DFQATT and CDR2 SNEGSKA (reference sequence). Trimming stripped 5 bases from V and 7 bases from J, with 12 bases between. Each TCR cDNA library carried sample-specific barcodes on both ends. Per the original methods: Per-library CDR3 reads ranged roughly 2 to 4 million; clonotypes, ~90,000 to ~550,000. Each CDR3 protein gets one entry after TCRdb re-called the 5' RACE reads with MiXCR. The V and J calls, along with clone size, are taken from TCRdb and not from the paper's own processing. This table has 350,000 to 400,000 distinct CDR3 sequences, around 30% appearing once. On this clonotype itself: What it recognizes is unknown.

The sequence was collected from a woman between 18 and 50 years old in good health. This sequence joins TRBV20-1 and TRBJ2-1; D is unclear. Sequencing input: PBMCs. The CDR3 loop reads CSASRRLNEQFF. The CDR3 DNA reads TGCAGTGCTTCACGCAGGTTGAATGAGCAGTTCTTC.